In its sample, the clone carrying this T cell receptor beta chain was seen many times. The antigen remains undetermined. Amplified TCR beta CDR3 regions derived from RNA transcripts. The primer set for the first-round RT-PCR of the TCR CDR3 was HTBI. TCRdb re-analysed the multiplex PCR reads in MiXCR, keeping a single row per CDR3 protein. The table includes approximately 400,000 distinct CDR3 sequences, approximately 19% detected once. This sample is drawn from a study of T cells in Graves' hyperthyroidism and ophthalmopathy. The overall study: Peripheral blood was acquired at first diagnosis, ahead of any therapy whatsoever.

The CDR3 covers 14 residues. V was clipped by 5 bases and J by 1 base, with 12 bases between them. CDR1 is MNHEY, CDR2 SMNVEV, per germline (reference sequence). Overall study results and limits: The model's output predicted ophthalmopathy at a median of roughly seven months prior to onset.

Clinical symptoms, serum thyroxine, TRAb, thyroid ultrasound and orbital computed tomography established diagnosis. The specimen was blood. This clonotype was obtained from a woman between 18 and 30 years old with Graves' hyperthyroidism. The chain links TRBV27 to TRBJ2-7; D is perhaps TRBD1 (6 bases). This CDR3 is CASSRTALSYEQYF. CDR3 DNA: TGTGCCAGCAGTCGGACAGCCTTATCCTACGAGCAGTACTTC.